Presented here are 9 T cell receptor beta chains from one specimen sequenced in a study of blood T cell repertoires in COVID-19. TCRdb's copy holds only in-frame clones and misses some; the assay was immunoSEQ multiplex PCR. The data hold some 72,000 clones, with approximately 84% observed a single time. The specimen was peripheral blood. The receptor set was obtained from a man in his fifties or sixties with COVID-19, enrolled during active disease.

The V gene is TRBV28, the J gene TRBJ2-1; D is unclear. The CDR3 has 11 amino acids. With 7 bases removed from V and 4 bases from J, the gap between germline ends came to 5 bases. Germline CDR1 reads MDHEN; CDR2 reads SYDVKM. In DNA, the CDR3 is TGTGCCAGCAAGAGTTACAATGAGCAGTTCTTC. Protein: CASKSYNEQFF.

The gene calls are TRBV2 and TRBJ1-2; TRBD1 might be the D (5 bases). Germline CDR1 and CDR2: SNHLY and FYNNEI. There are 14 residues in the CDR3. Trimming took off 1 base at V and 8 bases at J, with 14 bases between the two ends. The CDR3 bases are TGTGCCAGCAGTGAAGGGCAGGGATGGGGAGGCTACACCTTC. It translates to CASSEGQGWGGYTF.

This clone was found a few times. This sequence joins TRBV7-2 and TRBJ2-7, with 13 bases identical to TRBD2. Germline V gene sequence: CDR1 SGHTA, CDR2 FQGNSA. The V gene end was trimmed by 6 bases and the J gene end by 5 bases; junction bases not matched to a gene: 7. CDR3 length: 15 amino acids. The CDR3 is CASRLLAGGQDEQYF. CDR3 nucleotide sequence: TGTGCCAGCAGGTTACTAGCGGGAGGGCAGGACGAGCAGTACTTC.

V gene TRBV27 combines with J gene TRBJ2-7; D remains unclear. The CDR3 spans 17 residues. CDR1 MNHEY and CDR2 SMNVEV come from the germline V gene (reference sequence). Deletions cut 3 bases from V and 0 bases from J, with 18 bases between. The CDR3: CASSFSPPSESSYEQYF. The CDR3 DNA reads as TGTGCCAGCAGTTTCTCCCCCCCAAGCGAAAGCTCCTACGAGCAGTACTTC.

Only a few counts were recorded for this clone. CDR3 residues: CAIGVGRGNEQYF. CDR3 in DNA: TGTGCCATCGGCGTGGGCAGGGGAAACGAGCAGTACTTC. This sequence joins TRBV10-3 and TRBJ2-7; possible D gene TRBD1, 6 bases. V was pared by 8 bases and J by 5 bases, with 16 bases between. The germline gives CDR1 ENHRY, CDR2 SYGVKD. This CDR3 spans 13 amino acids.

The chain combines TRBV6-5 with TRBJ1-5; TRBD1 matches 12 bases. The CDR3 contains 15 residues. Trimming at V came to 6 bases and at J to 6 bases, leaving 6 bases not matched to a gene. Germline V gene sequence: CDR1 MNHEY, CDR2 SVGAGI. The CDR3 reads CASSFGTGGIQPQHF. The CDR3 bases are TGTGCCAGCAGCTTCGGGACAGGGGGCATTCAGCCCCAGCATTTT.

The chain employs TRBV6-1 and TRBJ2-4, with TRBD2 identical over 8 bases. Per germline, CDR1 MNHNS and CDR2 SASEGT. The CDR3 has 19 amino acids. After removal of 2 bases from V and 0 bases from J, the junction contained 12 bases not matched to a gene. The CDR3 nucleotides are TGTGCCAGCAGTGAATATTTGGTTGCCGGGGGGGTAGCCAAAAACATTCAGTACTTC. Protein: CASSEYLVAGGVAKNIQYF.

On this clone: An end of the junction does not agree with germline; a read error may underlie this. This chain uses TRBV6-2 or TRBV6-3 with TRBJ1-1; 7 bases line up with TRBD1. Germline values: CDR1 MNHEY, CDR2 SVGEGT. The CDR3 covers 12 residues. CDR3 sequence (DNA): TGTGCCAGCAGTTACTCGGGACAGACAGGCCTATTT. It specifies CASSYSGQTGLF.

The CDR3 protein is CASSSSGLAGNNEQFF. The DNA for the CDR3 is TGTGCCAGCAGTTCCTCAGGACTAGCGGGAAACAATGAGCAGTTCTTC. This chain connects TRBV28 to TRBJ2-1; TRBD2 matches 12 bases. In germline, CDR1 is MDHEN, CDR2 SYDVKM. Trimming at V came to 4 bases and at J to 5 bases, leaving 6 bases not matched to a gene. The CDR3 contains 16 residues.